The clone carrying this T cell receptor (beta chain) was recorded once. What it binds is unknown. The data are from a study of T cell repertoires in cytomegalovirus infection. V lost 2 bases, J lost 8 bases, and 14 bases stayed unmatched. This CDR3 has 16 amino acids. Germline V gene sequence: CDR1 SGDLS, CDR2 YYNGEE. TCRdb reprocessed the reads via MiXCR and lists one record per CDR3 protein. The sample lists approximately 910,000 distinct CDR3 sequences, approximately 33% occurring once. The specimen was cultured CD8+ T cells from PBMCs, collected from culture after CMV antigen stimulation. The chain couples TRBV9 to TRBJ1-2; TRBD1 agrees at 8 bases. The origin of this receptor is a human donor in good health (CMV status not recorded). Some clones in this sample may be carry-over from other donors' samples. The CDR3 DNA reads TGTGCCAGCAGCGTGAACCGACAGGGGACGAGCTACGGCTACACCTTC. Translated, it gives CASSVNRQGTSYGYTF.